This entry describes one TCR beta chain. Here immunoSEQ multiplex PCR was the method, and the copy in TCRdb shows in-frame clones only, minus some. The table has around 30,000 clones, roughly 80% seen once; the top ten hold over 2.5%. The data belong to a study of OX40 agonist ivuxolimab in advanced cancers. V shed 2 bases, J shed 4 bases, and the junction held 6 bases outside the gene matches. Germline CDR1 reads SGHTS; CDR2 reads YDEGEE. The CDR3 spans 15 residues. The specimen was CD4+ or CD8+ T cells sorted from blood, collected in a trial of the OX40 agonist ivuxolimab. The source of this sequence is an adult with an advanced solid tumor such as melanoma, head and neck, liver or kidney cancer. V is TRBV5-8 and J is TRBJ1-5; 7 bases align to TRBD1. The CDR3 DNA follows: TGTGCCAGCAGCTTCAGACAGGGAGGGAATCAGCCCCAGCATTTT. The encoded protein is CASSFRQGGNQPQHF.